This T cell receptor (beta chain) comes out of a study of T cell responses to AZD1222 COVID-19 vaccine. In the case of this clone: The antigen is unknown.

Germline values: CDR1 MNHEY, CDR2 SVGAGI. The V gene lost 4 bases and the J gene lost 4 bases, with 9 bases spanning the gap. The CDR3 contains 13 residues. Only in-frame clones appear in the TCRdb table, and some are missing; sequencing was by immunoSEQ multiplex PCR. Seen here are about 56,000 clones, over 80% observed once, and the top ten hold 14% to 15%. Notes on the study in general: Variant regions that are unmutated are reportedly the target of nearly half of spike-specific TCRs. Just five to seven people given AZD1222 tested seropositive at baseline. Clonal diversity may have been underestimated, and the donors were mostly white British, with more females than males.

The sample here was peripheral blood, taken on day 0 of AZD1222 vaccination. The chain carries TRBV6-5 and TRBJ2-3; tentatively, D is TRBD2 (6 bases). The receptor was derived from an adult in good health. CDR3 coding DNA: TGTGCCAGCAGTTCCTGGGGGGCAGATACGCAGTATTTT. This gives the protein CASSSWGADTQYF.